These 12 T cell receptor beta chains were all obtained from the same sample, sequenced in a study of T cell repertoires in cytomegalovirus infection. TCRdb called the reads again in MiXCR, with one record for every CDR3 protein. The table has some 180,000 distinct CDR3 sequences, about 18% seen once. The sequenced material came from CD8+ T cells from PBMCs. The receptors were sampled from a human donor in good health (CMV status not recorded). Some clones in this sample may be carry-over from other donors' samples.

This clonotype was found a few times. The chain carries TRBV29-1 and TRBJ1-2; maybe TRBD1 (5 bases). V dropped 5 bases and J dropped 8 bases, with 12 bases sitting between them. Germline-derived CDR1 and CDR2 are SQVTM and ANQGSEA. CDR3 length: 11 residues. DNA for the CDR3: TGCAGCGTTTCCGACAGAGACGGCTACACCTTC. This codes for CSVSDRDGYTF.

The rearrangement joins TRBV28 to TRBJ1-1; D is unclear. CDR3 length: 14 amino acids. Per germline, CDR1 MDHEN and CDR2 SYDVKM. V dropped 5 bases and J dropped 7 bases, with 17 bases sitting between them. Here the CDR3 DNA reads TGTGCCAGCAGTACACCCCAAGCCAAGGGTGAAGCTTTCTTT. Its protein is CASSTPQAKGEAFF. Filled out from reference TRBV28 and TRBJ1-1, the complete variable domain reads DVKVTQSSRYLVKRTGEKVFLECVQDMDHENMFWYRQDPGLGLRLIYFSYDVKMKEKGDIPEGYSVSREKKERFSLILESASTNQTSMYLCASSTPQAKGEAFFGQGTRLTVV.

This clonotype was recorded a few times. The V call is TRBV13, the J call TRBJ2-7; no firm D call. V shed 5 bases and J shed 1 base, with 9 bases lying between them. This CDR3 has 13 residues. CDR1 is PRHDT, CDR2 FYEKMQ, per germline (reference sequence). DNA for the CDR3: TGTGCCAGCAGCCCGCGGAATTCCTACGAGCAGTACTTC. It specifies CASSPRNSYEQYF.

The CDR3 is CASSLATGFTPPTRLNTEAFF. The CDR3 DNA is TGTGCCAGCAGCTTGGCTACAGGCTTCACTCCGCCCACACGTTTGAACACTGAAGCTTTCTTT. J is TRBJ1-1 and V is TRBV5-6, with D maybe TRBD1 (5 bases). CDR1 is SGHDT and CDR2 is YYEEEE in the germline V gene. With 0 bases removed from V and 0 bases from J, the gap between germline ends came to 27 bases. The CDR3 has 21 residues.

The chain links TRBV9 to TRBJ1-3; D is unclear. This CDR3 comprises 15 residues. V was cut by 6 bases and J by 2 bases, with 15 bases left in between. Germline-derived CDR1 and CDR2 are SGDLS and YYNGEE. This chain's CDR3 is CASKGSGSPGNTIYF. CDR3 sequence (DNA): TGTGCCAGCAAAGGCTCGGGAAGTCCTGGAAACACCATATATTTT. Using reference TRBV9 and TRBJ1-3 for the parts outside the CDR3, the full variable domain is DSGVTQTPKHLITATGQRVTLRCSPRSGDLSVYWYQQSLDQGLQFLIQYYNGEERAKGNILERFSAQQFPDLHSELNLSSLELGDSALYFCASKGSGSPGNTIYFGEGSWLTVV.

This clonotype was observed a handful of times. The chain carries TRBV14 and TRBJ1-2; 8 nucleotides align to TRBD1. Germline V gene sequence: CDR1 SGHDN, CDR2 FVKESK. This CDR3 region has 16 residues. The J segment lost 5 bases and the V segment lost 0 bases, leaving 8 bases of the junction unmatched. CDR3 residues: CASSQDTGGTGYGYTF. Here the CDR3 DNA reads TGTGCCAGCAGCCAAGATACCGGGGGGACAGGATATGGCTACACCTTC. Using reference TRBV14 and TRBJ1-2 for the parts outside the CDR3, the full variable domain is EAGVTQFPSHSVIEKGQTVTLRCDPISGHDNLYWYRRVMGKEIKFLLHFVKESKQDESGMPNNRFLAERTGGTYSTLKVQPAELEDSGVYFCASSQDTGGTGYGYTFGSGTRLTVV.

This clonotype has a handful of counts. This chain uses TRBV5-1 with TRBJ1-1; 9 bases match TRBD1. Germline V gene data show CDR1 as SGHRS and CDR2 as YFSETQ. Losses at the gene ends were 7 bases for V and 0 bases for J; bases not matched to a gene: 10. This CDR3 contains 16 residues. CDR3 amino acids: CASSDRDRVLNTEAFF. CDR3 bases: TGCGCCAGCTCCGACCGGGACAGGGTGTTGAACACTGAAGCTTTCTTT. Based on the CDR3 plus reference TRBV5-1 and TRBJ1-1, the full variable domain is KAGVTQTPRYLIKTRGQQVTLSCSPISGHRSVSWYQQTPGQGLQFLFEYFSETQRNKGNFPGRFSGRQFSNSRSEMNVSTLELGDSALYLCASSDRDRVLNTEAFFGQGTRLTVV.

This clonotype has just a few counts. The chain has TRBV7-9 and TRBJ1-6; no firm D call. The CDR3 loop spans 15 amino acids. Germline-derived CDR1 and CDR2 are SEHNR and FQNEAQ (reference sequence). V was pared by 5 bases and J by 10 bases, with 18 bases between. The CDR3 DNA follows: TGTGCCAGCAGCCCACCTATGGTAGGGTCCTCACCCCTCCACTTT. Translation gives CASSPPMVGSSPLHF.

The rearrangement links TRBV4-3 to TRBJ1-1; 8 positions agree with TRBD1. From germline, CDR1 is LGHNA and CDR2 YSLEER. V gave up 0 bases and J gave up 6 bases; unmatched junction bases: 12. The CDR3 is 17 amino acids. The CDR3 is CASSQDQGAVNFAEAFF. CDR3 nucleotides: TGCGCCAGCAGCCAAGATCAGGGGGCGGTCAATTTTGCTGAAGCTTTCTTT.

The rearrangement links TRBV7-2 to TRBJ2-3; D ambiguous. CDR1 and CDR2 from the germline V gene are SGHTA and FQGNSA. This CDR3 comprises 16 residues. The ends were cut back, 5 bases at V and 5 bases at J, with 20 bases in the middle. The DNA of the CDR3 is TGTGCCAGCAGCCTAGAGACAAAGCGAGTGGGAGATACGCAGTATTTT. It encodes CASSLETKRVGDTQYF.

There are many counts of this clonotype. The chain is built from TRBV5-5 and TRBJ2-5, with 11 bases identical to TRBD2. This CDR3 comprises 16 residues. The V segment lost 0 bases and the J segment 5 bases; nucleotides outside the gene matches: 6. CDR1 is SGHKS and CDR2 is YYEKEE in the germline V gene (reference sequence). The CDR3, as DNA: TGTGCCAGCAGCTTGGAGCTAGCGGGGGGTAGGGAGACCCAGTACTTC. Translating gives CASSLELAGGRETQYF.

The rearrangement links TRBV6-5 to TRBJ1-1; TRBD1 agrees at 8 bases. This CDR3 region has 12 residues. The V gene end was trimmed by 8 bases and the J gene end by 4 bases; junction bases not matched to a gene: 3. Per germline, CDR1 MNHEY and CDR2 SVGAGI. CDR3 loop: CASVTGGTEAFF. The DNA for the CDR3 is TGTGCCAGCGTTACAGGGGGCACTGAAGCTTTCTTT.